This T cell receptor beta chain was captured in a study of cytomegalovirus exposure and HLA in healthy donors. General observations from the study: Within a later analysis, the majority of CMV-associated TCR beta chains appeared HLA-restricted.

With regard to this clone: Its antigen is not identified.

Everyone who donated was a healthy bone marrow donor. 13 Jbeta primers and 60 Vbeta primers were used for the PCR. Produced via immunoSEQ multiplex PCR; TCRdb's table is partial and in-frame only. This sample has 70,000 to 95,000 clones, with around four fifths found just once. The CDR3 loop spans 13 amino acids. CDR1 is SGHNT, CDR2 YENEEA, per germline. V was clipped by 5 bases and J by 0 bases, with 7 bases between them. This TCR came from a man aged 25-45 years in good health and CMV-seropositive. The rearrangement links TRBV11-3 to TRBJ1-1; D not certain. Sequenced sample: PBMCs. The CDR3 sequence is CASSATVNTEAFF. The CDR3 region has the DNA TGTGCCAGCAGCGCAACAGTGAACACTGAAGCTTTCTTT.